The 20 T cell receptor beta chains in this list originate from one sample, sequenced in a study of shared clonotypes between healthy human individuals. Produced via immunoSEQ multiplex PCR; TCRdb's table is partial and in-frame only. This sample has 230,000 or so clones; approximately 65% occur once, and the top ten carry over 8.5%. The sequencing input was memory CD4+ T cells sorted from blood. Subset indicated: CD45RA-negative fraction. These receptors all stem from a man aged 25 to 40 in good health.

V and J are TRBV2 and TRBJ2-5; the D gene could be TRBD1 or TRBD2 (5 bases each). The V end was cut by 9 bases, the J end by 5 bases, with 19 bases between. Per germline, CDR1 SNHLY and CDR2 FYNNEI. The CDR3 length is 14 residues. CDR3 nucleotides: TGTGCCAGTACAAAGGAGCAGGGAGAGGAGACCCAGTACTTC. Residues: CASTKEQGEETQYF.

This clone was observed a few times. The V and J genes are TRBV27 and TRBJ1-5, with a weak D call TRBD1 (5 bases). Germline V gene data show CDR1 as MNHEY and CDR2 as SMNVEV (reference sequence). The CDR3 runs 13 residues. Trimming shortened V by 6 bases and J by 7 bases, and 13 bases separated the two germline ends. The CDR3 region has the DNA TGTGCCAGCAGCCATTCAGGGTTGCAGCCCCAGCATTTT. Amino acid sequence: CASSHSGLQPQHF.

V gene TRBV5-1 combines with J gene TRBJ2-2, with TRBD2 matching over 8 bases. The V gene's germline CDR1 is SGHRS and CDR2 YFSETQ. The CDR3 has 18 residues. V lost 1 base to trimming and J lost 5 bases; unmatched junction nucleotides: 13. CDR3 sequence: CASSLWESGGHRTGELFF. CDR3 in DNA: TGCGCCAGCAGCTTGTGGGAGAGCGGGGGTCATAGGACCGGGGAGCTGTTTTTT.

This chain connects TRBV19 to TRBJ2-2, with D perhaps given as TRBD1 or TRBD2 (5 bases each). CDR1 is LNHDA and CDR2 is SQIVND in the germline V gene (reference sequence). Trimming took off 3 bases at V and 3 bases at J, with 11 bases between the two ends. The CDR3 is 15 residues long. The CDR3 nucleotides read TGTGCCAGTAGTATGGGGGTGCTGGACACCGGGGAGCTGTTTTTT. Its protein is CASSMGVLDTGELFF.

CDR3 sequence: CASSGGPGVASGANVLTF. CDR3 DNA: TGTGCCAGCTCTGGGGGACCAGGGGTGGCCTCTGGGGCCAACGTCCTGACTTTC. V gene TRBV5-5 combines with J gene TRBJ2-6; possibly TRBD1 for D (6 bases). V lost 7 bases and J lost 0, with 20 bases in between. The CDR3 is 18 residues long. Germline CDR1 is SGHKS and CDR2 is YYEKEE (reference sequence).

The chain uses TRBV7-6 and TRBJ2-5, with a possible D match to TRBD1 (6 bases). Germline V CDR1 and CDR2: SGHVS, FNYEAQ. This CDR3 contains 15 residues. Trimming removed 2 bases at V and 5 bases at J, with 15 bases between. CDR3 protein: CASSLFGAGAETQYF. The DNA of the CDR3 is TGTGCCAGCAGCTTATTCGGCGCAGGGGCGGAGACCCAGTACTTC.

CDR3 region: CASSLEKGSSYEQYF. CDR3 in DNA: TGTGCCAGCAGCTTAGAAAAAGGGAGCTCCTACGAGCAGTACTTC. The chain is built from TRBV7-9 and TRBJ2-7, with a tentative D call TRBD2 (5 bases). Trimming pared 1 base from V and 0 bases from J, leaving 10 bases between. Germline V gene lookup returns CDR1 SEHNR and CDR2 FQNEAQ (reference sequence). CDR3 length equals 15 residues. Filled out from reference TRBV7-9 and TRBJ2-7, the complete variable domain reads DTGVSQNPRHKITKRGQNVTFRCDPISEHNRLYWYRQTLGQGPEFLTYFQNEAQLEKSRLLSDRFSAERPKGSFSTLEIQRTEQGDSAMYLCASSLEKGSSYEQYFGPGTRLTVT.

The chain employs TRBV18 and TRBJ2-7; TRBD2 agrees at 8 bases. The CDR3 covers 17 residues. The germline V gene has CDR1 KGHSH and CDR2 LQKENI. The V gene end was trimmed by 1 base and the J gene end by 0 bases; junction bases not matched to a gene: 8. CDR3 DNA: TGTGCCAGCTCACCACAGTCTAGCGGGCTGAGCTCCTACGAGCAGTACTTC. Its translation is CASSPQSSGLSSYEQYF.

In the case of this clone: Other DNA sequences in this sample translate to the same CDR3. The chain combines TRBV7-6 with TRBJ2-7, with D perhaps TRBD2 (5 bases). The CDR3 sequence is 12 residues long. From germline, CDR1 is SGHVS and CDR2 FNYEAQ. V was pared by 1 base and J by 6 bases, with 7 bases between. CDR3 protein: CASSLVGSEQYF. The DNA of the CDR3 is TGTGCCAGCAGCTTAGTTGGGAGCGAGCAGTACTTC.

This chain uses TRBV11-1 with TRBJ1-2; no reliable D call. Germline CDR1 and CDR2: SGHAT and FQDESV (reference sequence). This CDR3 contains 14 residues. V shed 5 bases and J shed 3 bases, with 13 bases lying between them. CDR3: CASSPPWTDYGYTF. CDR3 sequence (DNA): TGTGCCAGCAGCCCCCCCTGGACGGACTATGGCTACACCTTC. The variable domain in full, with the rest retrieved from reference TRBV11-1 and TRBJ1-2, is EAEVAQSPRYKITEKSQAVAFWCDPISGHATLYWYRQILGQGPELLVQFQDESVVDDSQLPKDRFSAERLKGVDSTLKIQPAELGDSAMYLCASSPPWTDYGYTFGSGTRLTVV.

This chain links TRBV7-9 with TRBJ2-2; maybe TRBD1 (6 bases). Germline CDR1 is SEHNR and CDR2 is FQNEAQ (reference sequence). V was cut by 5 bases and J by 7 bases, with 11 bases left in between. CDR3 length: 13 residues. In DNA, the CDR3 is TGTGCCAGCAGCGAGCAGGGACACGGGGAGCTGTTTTTT. Amino acid sequence: CASSEQGHGELFF. The variable domain in full, completed from reference TRBV7-9 and TRBJ2-2, reads DTGVSQNPRHKITKRGQNVTFRCDPISEHNRLYWYRQTLGQGPEFLTYFQNEAQLEKSRLLSDRFSAERPKGSFSTLEIQRTEQGDSAMYLCASSEQGHGELFFGEGSRLTVL.

This clone was seen more than once but under ten times. The rearrangement joins TRBV7-9 to TRBJ2-2; D is ambiguous. The CDR3 spans 14 residues. Germline CDR1 SEHNR, CDR2 FQNEAQ (reference sequence). V lost 2 bases and J lost 2, with 6 bases in between. The CDR3, as DNA: TGTGCCAGCAGCTTACCCTTCAACACCGGGGAGCTGTTTTTT. Translated: CASSLPFNTGELFF.

V gene TRBV21-1 combines with J gene TRBJ2-2; the table names TRBD2, a call not compared with the DNA. TRBV21-1 is designated a pseudogene. The CDR3 contains 19 residues. For the CDR3, the DNA is TGTGCCAGCAGCTACCGGGACTCTACCCTTTGGAGGAACACCGGGGAGCTGTTTTTT. Protein: CASSYRDSTLWRNTGELFF.

This sequence joins TRBV5-1 and TRBJ2-1, with D perhaps matching TRBD2 (5 bases). Trimming pared 0 bases from V and 5 bases from J, leaving 15 bases between. CDR3 length: 16 amino acids. Germline values: CDR1 SGHRS, CDR2 YFSETQ. This CDR3 is CASSLERAFQNNEQFF. The CDR3 bases are TGCGCCAGCAGCTTGGAGAGGGCTTTTCAAAACAATGAGCAGTTCTTC.

The CDR3 DNA is TGTGCCAGCAGCTTACCCGGCAGGAGCTCCTACAATGAGCAGTTCTTC. Protein: CASSLPGRSSYNEQFF. The V gene is TRBV7-8, the J gene TRBJ2-1; D not resolved. From germline, CDR1 is SGHVS and CDR2 FQNEAQ. The CDR3 spans 16 residues. Trimming stripped 2 bases from V and 0 bases from J, with 11 bases between.

J is TRBJ1-2 and V is TRBV19; TRBD1 agrees at 11 bases. The CDR3 consists of 15 residues. In germline, CDR1 is LNHDA, CDR2 SQIVND (reference sequence). V lost 4 bases and J lost 5; bases outside the gene matches: 6. CDR3 nucleotides: TGTGCCAGTAGTACCGGGACAGGGGGTAGATATGGCTACACCTTC. Amino acids: CASSTGTGGRYGYTF.

Only a few counts were recorded for this clone. The chain carries TRBV7-2 and TRBJ1-1, with D uncertain. The ends were cut back, 2 bases at V and 4 bases at J, with 11 bases in the middle. Per the germline V gene, CDR1 is SGHTA and CDR2 is FQGNSA. The CDR3 consists of 14 residues. The CDR3: CASSLNKWGTEAFF. The CDR3 DNA reads as TGTGCCAGCAGCTTAAATAAGTGGGGCACTGAAGCTTTCTTT.

The chain couples TRBV28 to TRBJ2-7, with D unresolved. The ends were cut back, 6 bases at V and 7 bases at J, with 16 bases in the middle. This CDR3 contains 13 residues. CDR1 and CDR2 from the germline V gene are MDHEN and SYDVKM. The CDR3 nucleotides are TGTGCCAGCAGCCTTTCTCTCTTTGGGGAGCAGTACTTC. Protein: CASSLSLFGEQYF.

The CDR3 spells CAWSVLRGAGYTGELFF. CDR3 in DNA: TGTGCCTGGAGTGTACTTCGGGGGGCAGGGTACACCGGGGAGCTGTTTTTT. The chain recombines TRBV30 with TRBJ2-2; tentatively, D is TRBD2 (7 bases). This CDR3 is built from 17 residues. The V end lost 0 bases, the J end lost 3 bases, and 17 bases lay between the germline ends. The germline V gene has CDR1 GTSNPN and CDR2 SVGIG (reference sequence). Drawing the rest from reference TRBV30 and TRBJ2-2, the complete variable domain is SQTIHQWPATLVQPVGSPLSLECTVEGTSNPNLYWYRQAAGRGLQLLFYSVGIGQISSEVPQNLSASRPQDRQFILSSKKLLLSDSGFYLCAWSVLRGAGYTGELFFGEGSRLTVL.

This clone was found a few times. The rearrangement links TRBV2 to TRBJ1-5; 7 bases align to TRBD1. The CDR3 spans 14 residues. CDR1 and CDR2 (germline): SNHLY, FYNNEI. The junction had 8 bases not matched to a gene; V was cut back by 5 bases and J by 7 bases. The CDR3 DNA reads as TGTGCCAGCAGTCGGGACAGAGTCGTACAGCCCCAGCATTTT. The encoded protein is CASSRDRVVQPQHF.